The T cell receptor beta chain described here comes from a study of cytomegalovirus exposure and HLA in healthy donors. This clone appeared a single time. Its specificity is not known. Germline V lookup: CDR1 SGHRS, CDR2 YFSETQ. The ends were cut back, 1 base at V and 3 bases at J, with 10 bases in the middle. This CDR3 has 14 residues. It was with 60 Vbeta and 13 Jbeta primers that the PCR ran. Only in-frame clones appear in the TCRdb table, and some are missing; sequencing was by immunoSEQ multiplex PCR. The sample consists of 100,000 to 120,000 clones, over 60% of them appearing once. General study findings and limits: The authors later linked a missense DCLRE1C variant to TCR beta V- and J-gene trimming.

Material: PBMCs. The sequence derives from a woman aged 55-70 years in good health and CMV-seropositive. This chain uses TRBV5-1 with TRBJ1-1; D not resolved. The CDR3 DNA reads TGCGCCAGCAGCTTGATATCGAGGGACACTGAAGCTTTCTTT. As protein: CASSLISRDTEAFF.